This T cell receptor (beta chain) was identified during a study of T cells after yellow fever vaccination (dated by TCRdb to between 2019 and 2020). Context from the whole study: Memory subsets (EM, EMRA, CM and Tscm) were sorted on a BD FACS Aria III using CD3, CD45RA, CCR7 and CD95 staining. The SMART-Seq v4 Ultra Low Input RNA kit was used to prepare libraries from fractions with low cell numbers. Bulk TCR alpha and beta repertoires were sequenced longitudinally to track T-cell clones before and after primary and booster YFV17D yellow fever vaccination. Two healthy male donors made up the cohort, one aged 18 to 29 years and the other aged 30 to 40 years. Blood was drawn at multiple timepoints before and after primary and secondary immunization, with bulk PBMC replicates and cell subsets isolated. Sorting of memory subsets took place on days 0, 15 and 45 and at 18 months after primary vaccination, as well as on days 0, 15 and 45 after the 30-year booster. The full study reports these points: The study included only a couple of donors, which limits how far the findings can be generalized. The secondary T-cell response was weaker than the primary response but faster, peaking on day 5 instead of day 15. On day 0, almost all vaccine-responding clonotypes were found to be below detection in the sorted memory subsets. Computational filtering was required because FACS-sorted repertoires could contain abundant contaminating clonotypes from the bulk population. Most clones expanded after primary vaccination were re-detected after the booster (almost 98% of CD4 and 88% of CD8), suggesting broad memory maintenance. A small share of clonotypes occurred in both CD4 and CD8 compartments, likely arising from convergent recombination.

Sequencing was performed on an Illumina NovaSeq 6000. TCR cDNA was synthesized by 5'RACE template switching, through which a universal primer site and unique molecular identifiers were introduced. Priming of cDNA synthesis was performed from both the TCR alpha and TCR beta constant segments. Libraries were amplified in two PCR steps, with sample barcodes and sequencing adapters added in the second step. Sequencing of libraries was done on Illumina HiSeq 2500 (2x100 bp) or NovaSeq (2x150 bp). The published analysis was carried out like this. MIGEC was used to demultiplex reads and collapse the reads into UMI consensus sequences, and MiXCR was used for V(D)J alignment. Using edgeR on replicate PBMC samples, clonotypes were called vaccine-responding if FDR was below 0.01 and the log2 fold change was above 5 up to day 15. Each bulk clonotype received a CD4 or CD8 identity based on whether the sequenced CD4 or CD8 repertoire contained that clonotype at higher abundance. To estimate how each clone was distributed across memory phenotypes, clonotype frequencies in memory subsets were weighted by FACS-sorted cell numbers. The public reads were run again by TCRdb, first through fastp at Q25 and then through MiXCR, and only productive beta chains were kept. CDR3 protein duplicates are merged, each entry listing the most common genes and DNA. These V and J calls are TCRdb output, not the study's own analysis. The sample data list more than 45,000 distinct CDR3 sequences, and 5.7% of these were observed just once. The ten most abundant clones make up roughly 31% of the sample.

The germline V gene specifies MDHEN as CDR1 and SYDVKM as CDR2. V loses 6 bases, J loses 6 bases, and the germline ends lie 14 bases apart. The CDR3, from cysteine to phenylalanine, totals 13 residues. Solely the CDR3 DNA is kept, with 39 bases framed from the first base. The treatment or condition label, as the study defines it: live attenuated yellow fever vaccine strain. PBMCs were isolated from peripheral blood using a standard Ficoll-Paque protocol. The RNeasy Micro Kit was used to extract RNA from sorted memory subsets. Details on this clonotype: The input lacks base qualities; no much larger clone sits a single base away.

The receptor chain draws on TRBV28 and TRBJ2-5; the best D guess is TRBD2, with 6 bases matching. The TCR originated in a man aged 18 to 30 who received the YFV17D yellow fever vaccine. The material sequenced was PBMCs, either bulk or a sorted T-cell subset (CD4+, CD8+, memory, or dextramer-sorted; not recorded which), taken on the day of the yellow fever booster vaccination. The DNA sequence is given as TGTGCCAGCAGCTCGGAGGGGAGGCAGACCCAGTACTTC. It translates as CASSSEGRQTQYF. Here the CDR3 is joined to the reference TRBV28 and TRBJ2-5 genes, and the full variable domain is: DVKVTQSSRYLVKRTGEKVFLECVQDMDHENMFWYRQDPGLGLRLIYFSYDVKMKEKGDIPEGYSVSREKKERFSLILESASTNQTSMYLCASSSEGRQTQYFGPGTRLLVL.